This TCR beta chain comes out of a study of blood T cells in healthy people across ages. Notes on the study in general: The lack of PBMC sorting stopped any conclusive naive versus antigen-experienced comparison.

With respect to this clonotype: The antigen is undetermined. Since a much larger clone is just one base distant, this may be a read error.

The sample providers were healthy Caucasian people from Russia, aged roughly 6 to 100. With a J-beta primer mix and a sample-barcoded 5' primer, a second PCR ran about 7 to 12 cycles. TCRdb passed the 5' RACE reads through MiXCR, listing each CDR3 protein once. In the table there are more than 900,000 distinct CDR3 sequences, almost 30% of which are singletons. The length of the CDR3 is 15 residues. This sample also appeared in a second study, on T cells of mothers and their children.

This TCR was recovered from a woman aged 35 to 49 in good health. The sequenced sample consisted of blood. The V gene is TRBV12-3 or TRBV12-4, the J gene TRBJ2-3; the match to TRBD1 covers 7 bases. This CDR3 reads CVSSRQGNPTDTQYF. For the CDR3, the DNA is TGTGTCAGCAGTCGACAGGGAAATCCCACAGATACGCAGTATTTT.